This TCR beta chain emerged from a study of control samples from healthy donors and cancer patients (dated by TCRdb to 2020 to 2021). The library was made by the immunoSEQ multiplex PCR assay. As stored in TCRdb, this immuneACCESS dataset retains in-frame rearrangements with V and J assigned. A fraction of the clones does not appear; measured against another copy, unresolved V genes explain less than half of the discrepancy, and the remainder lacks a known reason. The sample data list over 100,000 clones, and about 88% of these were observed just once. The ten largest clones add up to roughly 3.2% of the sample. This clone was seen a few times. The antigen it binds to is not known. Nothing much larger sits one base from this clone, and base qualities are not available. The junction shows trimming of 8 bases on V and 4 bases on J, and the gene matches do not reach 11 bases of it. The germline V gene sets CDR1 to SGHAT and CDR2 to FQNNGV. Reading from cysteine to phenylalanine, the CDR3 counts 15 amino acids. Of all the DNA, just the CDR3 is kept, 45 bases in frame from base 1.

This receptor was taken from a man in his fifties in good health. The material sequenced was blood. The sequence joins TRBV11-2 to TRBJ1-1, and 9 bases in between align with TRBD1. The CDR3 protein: CASEAEQGAGTEAFF. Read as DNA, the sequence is TGTGCCAGCGAAGCGGAACAGGGGGCGGGCACTGAAGCTTTCTTT.